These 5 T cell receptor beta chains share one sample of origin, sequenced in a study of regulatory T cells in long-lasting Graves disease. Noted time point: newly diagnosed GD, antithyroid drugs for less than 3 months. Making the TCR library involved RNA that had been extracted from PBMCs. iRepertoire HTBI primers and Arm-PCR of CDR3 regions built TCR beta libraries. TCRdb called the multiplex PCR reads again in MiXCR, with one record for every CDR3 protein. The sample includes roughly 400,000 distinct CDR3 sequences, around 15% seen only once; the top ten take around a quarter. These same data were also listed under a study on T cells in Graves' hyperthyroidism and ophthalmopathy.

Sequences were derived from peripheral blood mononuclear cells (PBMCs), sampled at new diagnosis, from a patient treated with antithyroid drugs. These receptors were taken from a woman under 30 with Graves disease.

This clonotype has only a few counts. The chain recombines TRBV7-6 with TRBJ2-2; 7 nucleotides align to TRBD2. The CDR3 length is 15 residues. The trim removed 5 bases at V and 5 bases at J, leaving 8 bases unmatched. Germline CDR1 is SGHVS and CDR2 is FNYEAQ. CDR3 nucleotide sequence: TGTGCCAGCAGCCCCGAACTAGCGATGACCGGGGAGCTGTTTTTT. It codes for CASSPELAMTGELFF. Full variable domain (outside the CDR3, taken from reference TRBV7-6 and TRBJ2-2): GAGVSQSPRYKVTKRGQDVALRCDPISGHVSLYWYRQALGQGPEFLTYFNYEAQQDKSGLPNDRFSAERPEGSISTLTIQRTEQRDSAMYRCASSPELAMTGELFFGEGSRLTVL.

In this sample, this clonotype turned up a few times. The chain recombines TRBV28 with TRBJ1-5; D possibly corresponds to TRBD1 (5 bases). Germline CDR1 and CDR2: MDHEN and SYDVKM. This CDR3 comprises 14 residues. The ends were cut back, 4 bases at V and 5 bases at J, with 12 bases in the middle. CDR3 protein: CASSSGMLDQPQHF. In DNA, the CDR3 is TGTGCCAGCAGTTCAGGGATGTTGGATCAGCCCCAGCATTTT. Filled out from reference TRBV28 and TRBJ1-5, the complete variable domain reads DVKVTQSSRYLVKRTGEKVFLECVQDMDHENMFWYRQDPGLGLRLIYFSYDVKMKEKGDIPEGYSVSREKKERFSLILESASTNQTSMYLCASSSGMLDQPQHFGDGTRLSIL.

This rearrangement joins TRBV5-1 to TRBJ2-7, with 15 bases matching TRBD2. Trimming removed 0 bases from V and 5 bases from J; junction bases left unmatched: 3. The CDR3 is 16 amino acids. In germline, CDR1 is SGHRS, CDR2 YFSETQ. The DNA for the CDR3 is TGCGCCAGCAGCTTGGGGGGACTAGCGGGAGGCGACGAGCAGTACTTC. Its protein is CASSLGGLAGGDEQYF.

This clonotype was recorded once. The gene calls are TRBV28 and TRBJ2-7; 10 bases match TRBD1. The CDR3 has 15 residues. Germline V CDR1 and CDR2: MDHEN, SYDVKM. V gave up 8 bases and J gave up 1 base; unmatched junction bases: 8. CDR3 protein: CASHRTGGKSYEQYF. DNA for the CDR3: TGTGCCAGCCACAGGACAGGGGGAAAGTCCTACGAGCAGTACTTC.

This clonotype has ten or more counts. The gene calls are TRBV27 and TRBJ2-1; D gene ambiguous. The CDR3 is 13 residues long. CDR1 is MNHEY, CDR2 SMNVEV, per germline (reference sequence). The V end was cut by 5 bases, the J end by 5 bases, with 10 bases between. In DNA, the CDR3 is TGTGCCAGCAGTCCTATCGAAAACAATGAGCAGTTCTTC. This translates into CASSPIENNEQFF.